A selection of T cell receptor beta chains follows, all from one sample in a study of blood T cell repertoires in COVID-19. The assay was immunoSEQ multiplex PCR, and TCRdb's table has in-frame clones only and misses some. The sample records about 260,000 clones, about 89% being singletons. The sample taken for sequencing was peripheral blood. The receptors originated from a woman in her thirties or forties who had recovered from COVID-19. Each CDR3 is given with its conserved first and last residue. D genes are given only for firm matches. The size entry is marked missing in some rows and otherwise reads once, few, many or a size class.

V	J	D	size	DNA	CDR3
TRBV6-2/TRBV6-3	TRBJ1-3	-	-	TGTGCCAGCAGTTACTCGAGACTCCCAACAGGAAACACCATATATTTT	CASSYSRLPTGNTIYF
TRBV18	TRBJ1-4	-	once	TGTGCCAGCTCGCTACTCTCAGCTTCTGGAGATGAAAAACTGTTTTTT	CASSLLSASGDEKLFF
TRBV15	TRBJ1-2	TRBD1	-	TGTGCCACCAGCAGAGTCAGGGGGGATGGCTACACCTTC	CATSRVRGDGYTF
TRBV11-2	TRBJ1-5	-	-	TGTGCCAGCAGCTTAGGGGCGGGAGGTCAGCCCCAGCATTTT	CASSLGAGGQPQHF
TRBV18	TRBJ1-2	TRBD1	once	TGTGCCAGCTCACCCCCCGGGACAGGGCCCGATGGCTACACCTTC	CASSPPGTGPDGYTF
TRBV4-2	TRBJ1-2	-	-	TGTGCCAGCAGCCAAAACCAGGGACTCTATGGCTACACCTTC	CASSQNQGLYGYTF
TRBV5-4	TRBJ2-1	TRBD1	-	TGTGCCAGCAGCTGGGGAGGGACAGGGGAGAGTGAGCAGTTCTTC	CASSWGGTGESEQFF
TRBV3-1/TRBV3-2	TRBJ1-5	TRBD1	-	TGTGCCAGCAGCCAAGGACGGGACAGAAGTAGCAATCAGCCCCAGCATTTT	CASSQGRDRSSNQPQHF
TRBV6-6	TRBJ2-1	-	-	TGTGCCAGCAGTTTTTCGGCAGGGGGGAAATACAATGAGCAGTTCTTC	CASSFSAGGKYNEQFF
TRBV24-1	TRBJ2-5	-	-	TGTGCCACCAGTGACCCTGGACTGGACGAGGAGACCCAGTACTTC	CATSDPGLDEETQYF
TRBV27	TRBJ1-5	-	-	TGTGCCAGCAGTTACGGACTTTATCAGCCCCAGCATTTT	CASSYGLYQPQHF
TRBV2	TRBJ1-2	-	-	TGTGCCAGCAGCGGAGACTATGGCTACACCTTC	CASSGDYGYTF
TRBV27	TRBJ1-6	TRBD1	-	TGTGCCAGTACCCCCGCGGGACAGGGTTCATCACCCCTCCACTTT	CASTPAGQGSSPLHF
TRBV2	TRBJ1-1	-	-	TGTGCCAGCAAAGGGGTAGGATGGAGCACTGAAGCTTTCTTT	CASKGVGWSTEAFF
TRBV2	TRBJ2-7	TRBD2	-	TGTGCCAGCAGTCCGTACATACTAGCGGGGGGCCTCTCAAACTTC	CASSPYILAGGLSNF
TRBV6-1	TRBJ1-1	-	-	TGTGCCAGCAGTGAACTGAGTGGACTCATGAACACTGAAGCTTTCTTT	CASSELSGLMNTEAFF
TRBV27	TRBJ2-2	TRBD1	-	TGTGCCAGCATGACAGGGGGCGGCACCGGGGAGCTGTTTTTT	CASMTGGGTGELFF
TRBV9	TRBJ1-2	-	-	TGTGCCAGCAGCTTAGGGCAGAATGCCTATGGCTACACCTTC	CASSLGQNAYGYTF
TRBV5-1	TRBJ2-5	TRBD1	-	TGCGCCAGCAGCGCAAGCAGGGGGCGAGAGACCCAGTACTTC	CASSASRGRETQYF
TRBV20-1	TRBJ1-1	-	-	TGCAGTGCCGGACAGAGTGTGACTTTCTTT	CSAGQSVTFF
TRBV25-1	TRBJ2-1	-	once	TGTGCCAGCAGGGGCGGGATAAACAATGAGCAGTTCTTC	CASRGGINNEQFF
TRBV5-1	TRBJ2-1	TRBD2	-	TGCGCCAGCAGCTTGGGAGGACTAGCTCGCAATGAGCAGTTCTTC	CASSLGGLARNEQFF
TRBV5-1	TRBJ1-1	-	-	TGCGCCAGCAGCTTGGGGGACACCAGGGTGTACACTGAAGCTTTCTTT	CASSLGDTRVYTEAFF
TRBV7-9	TRBJ2-2	TRBD2	-	TGTGCCAGCCTAAGGCTAGCGGATAACACCGGGGAGCTGTTTTTT	CASLRLADNTGELFF
TRBV6-5	TRBJ2-7	-	-	TGTGCCAGCAGACACTCCTACGAGCAGTACTTC	CASRHSYEQYF
TRBV11-2	TRBJ2-7	-	-	TGTGCCAGCACACAAGGACAGACTGGAGCTAGGAAGCAGTACTTC	CASTQGQTGARKQYF
TRBV5-4	TRBJ2-7	-	-	TGTGCCAGCAGCTCGAAGGGGGGCGACAGGGCGGGCGAGCAGTACTTC	CASSSKGGDRAGEQYF
TRBV5-1	TRBJ1-3	TRBD1	-	TGCGCCAGCAGCCCTGCAGGGGGCTTTGTTGGAAACACCATATATTTT	CASSPAGGFVGNTIYF
TRBV3-1/TRBV3-2	TRBJ2-3	-	-	TGTGCCAGCAGCTTAGGTAGGACTAGCACAGATACGCAGTATTTT	CASSLGRTSTDTQYF
TRBV4-3	TRBJ2-5	TRBD1	once	TGCGCCAGCAGCCAAGGCAGGGGGCGCGGAGAGACCCAGTACTTC	CASSQGRGRGETQYF
TRBV4-1	TRBJ2-5	TRBD2	-	TGCGCCAGCAGCCCCGGACTAGCGGGGGGGCTCCAAGAGACCCAGTACTTC	CASSPGLAGGLQETQYF
TRBV3-1/TRBV3-2	TRBJ2-1	-	once	TGTGCCAGCAGCCCGACAGGACGTCGCAATGAGCAGTTCTTC	CASSPTGRRNEQFF
TRBV14	TRBJ1-1	-	-	TGTGCCAGCAGCCAAGATTTGGGGGGGTACACTGAAGCTTTCTTT	CASSQDLGGYTEAFF
TRBV6-5	TRBJ1-2	-	few	TGTGCCAGCAGGTTGGACAGCAACTATGGCTACACCTTC	CASRLDSNYGYTF
TRBV5-6	TRBJ2-5	TRBD2	-	TGTGCCAGCAGCCAACAGACTAGCGGGGGGGAGACCCAGTACTTC	CASSQQTSGGETQYF
TRBV27	TRBJ2-5	-	-	TGTGCCAGCAGGGGGGGAGTACAAGAGACCCAGTACTTC	CASRGGVQETQYF
TRBV11-2	TRBJ2-5	TRBD2	-	TGTGCCAGCAGCTTAGCCGCTAGCGGGGGGGCCCAGTACTTC	CASSLAASGGAQYF
TRBV7-2	TRBJ2-2	TRBD2	once	TGTGCCAGCAGCGACCGACTAGCGGGGACCGGGGAGCTGTTTTTT	CASSDRLAGTGELFF
TRBV9	TRBJ2-2	-	-	TGTGCCAGCAGCGTTACGGGGAACACCGGGGAGCTGTTTTTT	CASSVTGNTGELFF
TRBV2	TRBJ1-1	TRBD1	-	TGTGCCAGCAGTGTGGAAGGGGGCGGGAACACTGAAGCTTTCTTT	CASSVEGGGNTEAFF
TRBV2	TRBJ2-5	TRBD1	-	TGTGCCAGCTCGACAGGGTCATCGGAGACCCAGTACTTC	CASSTGSSETQYF
TRBV19	TRBJ2-3	TRBD2	-	TGTGCCAGTAGTGGCGGGGGGAGTGGGGATACGCAGTATTTT	CASSGGGSGDTQYF
TRBV7-2	TRBJ2-3	-	-	TGTGCCAGCAGCTCCGGTTTTAATACGCAGTATTTT	CASSSGFNTQYF
TRBV3-1/TRBV3-2	TRBJ2-2	TRBD1	-	TGTGCCAGCAGCCGCCAGGGGGCGAACACCGGGGAGCTGTTTTTT	CASSRQGANTGELFF
TRBV3-1/TRBV3-2	TRBJ1-1	-	-	TGTGCCAGCCGCGGGACCTTGAACACTGAAGCTTTCTTT	CASRGTLNTEAFF
TRBV27	TRBJ1-1	TRBD1	-	TGTGCCAGCAGTCCAAAACTCCGACAGGGGACAGCTTTCTTT	CASSPKLRQGTAFF
TRBV5-4	TRBJ2-1	TRBD2	-	TGTGCCAGCAGCTTGGGACTAGCGGGGGGGACCTACAATGAGCAGTTCTTC	CASSLGLAGGTYNEQFF
TRBV3-1/TRBV3-2	TRBJ2-1	TRBD2	-	TGTGCCAGCAGCTCCCGTATAGCGGGGGCCTCCTACAATGAGCAGTTCTTC	CASSSRIAGASYNEQFF
TRBV19	TRBJ1-2	-	-	TGTGCCAGTAGTGCCCCCCCCAGGGGTAACTATGGCTACACCTTC	CASSAPPRGNYGYTF